This T cell receptor (beta chain) was sequenced in a study of blood T cells in healthy people across ages. About the research overall: Using template switching, researchers captured about one barcoded beta molecule for each two T cells.

Then a second PCR, running roughly 7 to 11 cycles, was carried out with a sample-barcoded 5' primer and a J-beta primer mix. TCRdb called the 5' RACE reads again in MiXCR, with one record for every CDR3 protein. The repertoire consists of about 630,000 distinct CDR3 sequences, with around a fifth occurring once and the leading ten covering under 4%. Study-wide points: Long-lived donors had more naive CD4+ cells and higher diversity than aged donors.

Only a few counts were recorded for this clonotype. Its cognate antigen is unknown. This TCR was recovered from a man in his 70s in good health. The sequenced sample consisted of blood.

The CDR3 spells CASSPPGAYEQYF. CDR3 in DNA: TGTGCCAGCAGCCCTCCGGGGGCCTACGAGCAGTACTTC. V gene TRBV3-1 combines with J gene TRBJ2-7, with D possibly matching TRBD2 (6 bases). The V end lost 4 bases, the J end lost 2 bases, and 9 bases lay between the germline ends. The CDR3 extends over 13 amino acids. CDR1 LGHDT and CDR2 YNNKEL come from the germline V gene (reference sequence).